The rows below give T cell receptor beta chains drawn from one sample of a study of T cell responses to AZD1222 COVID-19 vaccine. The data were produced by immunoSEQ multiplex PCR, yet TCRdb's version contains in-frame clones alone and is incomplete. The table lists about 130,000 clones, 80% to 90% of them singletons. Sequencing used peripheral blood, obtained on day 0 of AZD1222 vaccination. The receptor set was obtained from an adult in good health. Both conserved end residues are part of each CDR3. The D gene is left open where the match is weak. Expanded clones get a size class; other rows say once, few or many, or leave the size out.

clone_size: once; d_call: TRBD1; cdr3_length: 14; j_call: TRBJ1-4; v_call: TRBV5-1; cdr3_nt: TGCGCCAGCAGCTTCGGGACAGGGGATGAAAAACTGTTTTTT; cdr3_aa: CASSFGTGDEKLFF
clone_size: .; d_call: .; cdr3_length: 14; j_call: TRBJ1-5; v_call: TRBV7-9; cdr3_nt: TGTGCCAGCAGCTCAGCAACTAGCAATCAGCCCCAGCATTTT; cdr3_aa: CASSSATSNQPQHF
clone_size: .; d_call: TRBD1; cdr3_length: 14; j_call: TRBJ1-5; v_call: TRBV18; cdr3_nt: TGTGCCAGCTCTCCGGGACAGGGAGGTCAGCCCCAGCATTTT; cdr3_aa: CASSPGQGGQPQHF
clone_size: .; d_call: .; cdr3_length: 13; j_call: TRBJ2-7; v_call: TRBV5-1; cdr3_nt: TGCGCCAGCAGCTTGAGCGGATTCTACGAGCAGTACTTC; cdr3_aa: CASSLSGFYEQYF
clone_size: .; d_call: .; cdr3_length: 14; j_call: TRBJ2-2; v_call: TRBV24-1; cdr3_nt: TGTGCCACTACAAAGGACGAGGGGGCCGGGGAGCTGTTTTTT; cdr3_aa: CATTKDEGAGELFF
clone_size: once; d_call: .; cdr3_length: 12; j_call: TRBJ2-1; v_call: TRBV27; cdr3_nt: TGTGCCAGCAGTCTTACTGGCAATGAGCAGTTCTTC; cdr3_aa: CASSLTGNEQFF
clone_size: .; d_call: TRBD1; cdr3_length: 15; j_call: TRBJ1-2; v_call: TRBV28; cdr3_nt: TGTGCCAGCAGTTACCCTGTGGGACAGGGGTATGGCTACACCTTC; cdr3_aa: CASSYPVGQGYGYTF
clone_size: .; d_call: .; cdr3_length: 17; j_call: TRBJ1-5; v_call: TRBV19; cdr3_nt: TGTGCCAGTAGTATCTCCCGGCGGGGTTCGGTCCGGCAGCCCCAGCATTTT; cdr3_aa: CASSISRRGSVRQPQHF
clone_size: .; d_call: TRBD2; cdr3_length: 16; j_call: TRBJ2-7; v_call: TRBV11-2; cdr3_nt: TGTGCCAGCAGCTTATGGGGGTGGGAGGGGACCTACGAGCAGTACTTC; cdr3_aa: CASSLWGWEGTYEQYF
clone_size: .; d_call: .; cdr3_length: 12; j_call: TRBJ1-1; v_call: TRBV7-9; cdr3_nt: TGTGCCAGCAGCTTATTACAGGGAGAAGCTTTCTTT; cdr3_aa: CASSLLQGEAFF
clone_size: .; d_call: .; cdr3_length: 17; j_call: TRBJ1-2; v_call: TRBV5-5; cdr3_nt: TGTGCCAGCACCTTACAAAAGACGAGCTACGGTAACTATGGCTACACCTTC; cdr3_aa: CASTLQKTSYGNYGYTF
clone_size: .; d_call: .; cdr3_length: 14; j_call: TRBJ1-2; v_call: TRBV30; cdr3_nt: TGTGCCTGGAGTCGGGTGCAAGCTAACTATGGCTACACCTTC; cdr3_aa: CAWSRVQANYGYTF
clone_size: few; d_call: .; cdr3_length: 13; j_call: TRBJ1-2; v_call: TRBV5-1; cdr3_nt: TGCGCCAGCAGCTTCGGGGCCAACTATGGCTACACCTTC; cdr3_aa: CASSFGANYGYTF
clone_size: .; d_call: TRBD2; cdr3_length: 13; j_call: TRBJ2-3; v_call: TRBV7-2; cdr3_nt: TGTGCCAGCAGCCGGGGGGGTTCAGATACGCAGTATTTT; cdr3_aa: CASSRGGSDTQYF
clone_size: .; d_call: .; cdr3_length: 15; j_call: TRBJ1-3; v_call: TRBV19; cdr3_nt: TGTGCCAGTAGTTCCACAGTTACCTCTGGAAACACCATATATTTT; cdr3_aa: CASSSTVTSGNTIYF
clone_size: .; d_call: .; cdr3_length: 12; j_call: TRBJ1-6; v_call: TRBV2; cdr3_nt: TGTGCCAGCATCCTGGGGGGTTCACCCCTCCACTTT; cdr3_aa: CASILGGSPLHF
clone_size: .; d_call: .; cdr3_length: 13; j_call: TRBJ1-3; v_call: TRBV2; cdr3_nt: TGTGCCAGTATCAGGGTGTCTGGAAACACCATATATTTT; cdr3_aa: CASIRVSGNTIYF
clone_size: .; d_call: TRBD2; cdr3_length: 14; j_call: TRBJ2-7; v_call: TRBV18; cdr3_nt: TGTGCCAGCTTTGGCGGGAGGGATCTCTACGAGCAGTACTTC; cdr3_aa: CASFGGRDLYEQYF
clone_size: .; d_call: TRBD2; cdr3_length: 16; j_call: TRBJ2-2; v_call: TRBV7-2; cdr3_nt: TGTGCCAGCAGCCCCCTCGGGAGGGCCCCCACCGGGGAGCTGTTTTTT; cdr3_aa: CASSPLGRAPTGELFF
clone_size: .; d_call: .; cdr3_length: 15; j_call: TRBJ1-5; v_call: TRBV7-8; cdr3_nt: TGTGCCAGCAGCTCTCAACGGGTTAGCAATCAGCCCCAGCATTTT; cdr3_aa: CASSSQRVSNQPQHF
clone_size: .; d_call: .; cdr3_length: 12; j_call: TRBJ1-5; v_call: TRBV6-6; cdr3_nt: TGTGCCAGCTCAGGGTTTTTTCAGCCCCAGCATTTT; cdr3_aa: CASSGFFQPQHF
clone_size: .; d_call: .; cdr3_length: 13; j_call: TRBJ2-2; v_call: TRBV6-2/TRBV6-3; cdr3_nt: TGTGCCAGCAGTTACGGGTACACCGGGGAGCTGTTTTTT; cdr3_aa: CASSYGYTGELFF
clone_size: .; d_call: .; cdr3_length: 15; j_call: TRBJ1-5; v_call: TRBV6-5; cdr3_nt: TGTGCCAGCAACACTGGGGGGCAGGGAGGACAGCCCCAGCATTTT; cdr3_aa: CASNTGGQGGQPQHF
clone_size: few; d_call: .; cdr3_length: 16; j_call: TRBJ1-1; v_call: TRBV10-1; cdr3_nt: TGCGCCAGCAGTGATTTCGTTGGGGGGGCCGGCACTGAAGCTTTCTTT; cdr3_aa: CASSDFVGGAGTEAFF
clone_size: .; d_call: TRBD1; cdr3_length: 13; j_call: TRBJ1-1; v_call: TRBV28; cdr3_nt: TGTGCCAGCAACAGGGGGCGAGGAACTGAAGCTTTCTTT; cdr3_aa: CASNRGRGTEAFF
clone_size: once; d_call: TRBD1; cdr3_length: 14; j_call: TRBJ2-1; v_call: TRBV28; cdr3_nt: TGTGCCAGCAGTACGGGACAGACGTACAATGAGCAGTTCTTC; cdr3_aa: CASSTGQTYNEQFF
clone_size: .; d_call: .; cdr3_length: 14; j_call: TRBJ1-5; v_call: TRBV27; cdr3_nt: TGTGCCAGCAGTTTGCCAGGGGATAATCAGCCCCAGCATTTT; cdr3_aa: CASSLPGDNQPQHF
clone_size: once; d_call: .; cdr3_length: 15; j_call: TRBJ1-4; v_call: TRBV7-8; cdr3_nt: TGTGCCAGCAGCTTAGGGGGAGCAGTCGGTGAAAAACTGTTTTTT; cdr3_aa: CASSLGGAVGEKLFF
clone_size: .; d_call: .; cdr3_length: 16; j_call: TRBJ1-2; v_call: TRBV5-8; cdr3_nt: TGTGCCAGCAGCCCAACGGGCAAGGGGGGGGTAAATGGCTACACCTTC; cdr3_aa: CASSPTGKGGVNGYTF
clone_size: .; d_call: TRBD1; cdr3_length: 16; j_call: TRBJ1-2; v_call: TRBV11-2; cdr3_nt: TGTGCCAGCAGCTTAGGAGTCGGAGTGGGACAGGCGGGCTACACCTTC; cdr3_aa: CASSLGVGVGQAGYTF
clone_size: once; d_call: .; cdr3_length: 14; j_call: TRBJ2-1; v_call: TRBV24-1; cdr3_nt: TGTGCCACCAGTGATCGGCAGGGTGGCAATGAGCAGTTCTTC; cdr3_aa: CATSDRQGGNEQFF
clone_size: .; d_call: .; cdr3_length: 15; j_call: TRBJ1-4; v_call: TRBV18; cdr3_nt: TGTGCCAGCTCACCTTCGGTCGGGGATAATGAAAAACTGTTTTTT; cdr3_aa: CASSPSVGDNEKLFF
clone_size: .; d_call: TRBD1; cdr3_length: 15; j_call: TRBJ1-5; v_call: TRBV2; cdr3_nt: TGTGCCAGCACCCAGGGGGCGCAGCGCAATCAGCCCCAGCATTTT; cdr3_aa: CASTQGAQRNQPQHF
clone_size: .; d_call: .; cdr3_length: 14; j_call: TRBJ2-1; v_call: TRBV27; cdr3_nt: TGTGCCAGCAGTTTATCGTTCAGGGGCAATGAGCAGTTCTTC; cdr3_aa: CASSLSFRGNEQFF
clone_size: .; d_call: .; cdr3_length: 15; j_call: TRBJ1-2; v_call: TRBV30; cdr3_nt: TGTGCCTGGAGTGTACAGGCTTCTGGGAACTATGGCTACACCTTC; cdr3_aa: CAWSVQASGNYGYTF
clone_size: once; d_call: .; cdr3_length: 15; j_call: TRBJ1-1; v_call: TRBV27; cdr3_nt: .; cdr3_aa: CASSSSGNMNTEAFF
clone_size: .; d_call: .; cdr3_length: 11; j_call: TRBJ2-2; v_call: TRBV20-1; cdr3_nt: TGCAGTGCTAGTTTCCCCGGGGAGCTGTTTTTT; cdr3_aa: CSASFPGELFF
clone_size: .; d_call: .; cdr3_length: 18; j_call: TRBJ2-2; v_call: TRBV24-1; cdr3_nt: TGTGCCACCAGTGATTTGATTCAGGGAGCAAGTAACACCGGGGAGCTGTTTTTT; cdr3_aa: CATSDLIQGASNTGELFF
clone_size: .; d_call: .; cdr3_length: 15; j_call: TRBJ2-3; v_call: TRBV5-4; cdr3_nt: TGTGCCAGCAGCTTGCCAGGGGCGGCCACAGATACGCAGTATTTT; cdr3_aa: CASSLPGAATDTQYF
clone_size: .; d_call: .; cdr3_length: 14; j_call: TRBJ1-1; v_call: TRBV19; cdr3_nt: TGTGCCGCCACACGTGGGCAAAAGAACACTGAAGCTTTCTTT; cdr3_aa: CAATRGQKNTEAFF
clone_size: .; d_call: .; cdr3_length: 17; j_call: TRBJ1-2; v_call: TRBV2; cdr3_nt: TGTGCCAGCAGTGGGGGTGTGAAAATGAGGGCTAACTATGGCTACACCTTC; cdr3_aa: CASSGGVKMRANYGYTF
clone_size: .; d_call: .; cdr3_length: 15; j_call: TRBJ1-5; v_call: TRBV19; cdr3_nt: TGTGCCAGTAGTATTGGAGGGCCTTCCAATCAGCCCCAGCATTTT; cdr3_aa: CASSIGGPSNQPQHF
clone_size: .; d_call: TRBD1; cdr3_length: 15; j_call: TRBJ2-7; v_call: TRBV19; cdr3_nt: TGTGCCAGTAACCCACGGGGTTCAGGGGGCCACGAGCAGTACTTC; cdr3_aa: CASNPRGSGGHEQYF
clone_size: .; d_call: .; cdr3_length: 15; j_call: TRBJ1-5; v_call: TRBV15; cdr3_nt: TGTGCCACCAGCAGAGTTGGCAATAGCAATCAGCCCCAGCATTTT; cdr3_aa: CATSRVGNSNQPQHF
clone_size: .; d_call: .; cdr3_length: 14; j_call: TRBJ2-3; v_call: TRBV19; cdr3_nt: TGTGCCAGTCGGTACGAGCCTAGCACAGATACGCAGTATTTT; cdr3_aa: CASRYEPSTDTQYF
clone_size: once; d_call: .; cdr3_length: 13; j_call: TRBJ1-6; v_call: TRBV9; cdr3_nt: TGTGCCAGCAGCGTAGGAGAGCAATCACCCCTCCACTTT; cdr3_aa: CASSVGEQSPLHF
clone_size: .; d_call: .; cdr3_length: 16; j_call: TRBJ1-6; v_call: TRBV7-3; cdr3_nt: TGTGCCAGCAGTTTTGACACGTTGGAGTATGATTCACCCCTCCACTTT; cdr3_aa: CASSFDTLEYDSPLHF
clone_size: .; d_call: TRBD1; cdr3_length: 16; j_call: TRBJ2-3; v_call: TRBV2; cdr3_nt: TGTGCCAGCAGTGGCCCTCGGACAGGGGGATCAGATACGCAGTATTTT; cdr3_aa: CASSGPRTGGSDTQYF